These T cell receptor beta chains were read from a single sample in a study of T cells in Graves' hyperthyroidism and ophthalmopathy. Using its own MiXCR run on the multiplex PCR reads, TCRdb lists one record per CDR3 protein. The table includes approximately 270,000 distinct CDR3 sequences, about 15% detected once. Sequenced material: blood. These receptors were taken from a woman aged 40-49 years with Graves' hyperthyroidism that later progressed to Graves' ophthalmopathy. Both conserved end residues are part of each CDR3. Fields, in order: D gene, clone size, J gene, V gene, CDR3 protein, CDR3 DNA. A D gene is named only where the DNA matches it firmly. A clone size is listed for some rows: how often the clone was seen (once, few, many), or a class if it is expanded.

D: .
size: .
J: TRBJ1-5
V: TRBV20-1
CDR3: CSARVTANQPQHF
DNA: TGCAGTGCTAGAGTGACAGCTAATCAGCCCCAGCATTTT

D: .
size: many
J: TRBJ2-2
V: TRBV7-3
CDR3: CASSLSNTGELFF
DNA: TGTGCCAGCAGCCTATCAAACACCGGGGAGCTGTTTTTT

D: .
size: many
J: TRBJ1-5
V: TRBV6-1
CDR3: CASTTDYSNQPQHF
DNA: TGTGCCAGCACGACAGATTATAGCAATCAGCCCCAGCATTTT

D: TRBD1
size: .
J: TRBJ1-1
V: TRBV18
CDR3: CASSLPGGRGTEAFF
DNA: TGTGCCAGCTCACTACCAGGGGGCCGTGGAACTGAAGCTTTCTTT

D: .
size: .
J: TRBJ1-1
V: TRBV2
CDR3: CASSSIGGGIAFF
DNA: TGTGCCAGCAGCTCAATCGGGGGGGGGATAGCTTTCTTT

D: TRBD2
size: many
J: TRBJ2-3
V: TRBV7-9
CDR3: CASTARETDTQYF
DNA: TGTGCCAGCACGGCGCGGGAGACAGATACGCAGTATTTT

D: .
size: many
J: TRBJ2-1
V: TRBV4-1
CDR3: CASSQVSDLEQFF
DNA: TGCGCCAGCAGCCAAGTCTCAGACCTCGAGCAGTTCTTC

D: .
size: .
J: TRBJ2-1
V: TRBV7-9
CDR3: CASSTPLDRPSYNEQFF
DNA: TGTGCCAGCAGCACCCCCCTAGACAGACCTTCCTACAATGAGCAGTTCTTC

D: .
size: many
J: TRBJ1-3
V: TRBV28
CDR3: CASSSGAGSSGNTIYF
DNA: TGTGCCAGCAGTTCGGGAGCAGGGAGCTCTGGAAACACCATATATTTT

D: .
size: once
J: TRBJ1-5
V: TRBV6-9
CDR3: CASSSTYSNQPQHF
DNA: TGTGCCAGCAGTTCAACCTATAGCAATCAGCCCCAGCATTTT

D: .
size: medium-sized
J: TRBJ2-5
V: TRBV2
CDR3: CASSDLVAGEKTQYF
DNA: TGTGCCAGCAGTGATTTGGTAGCTGGGGAGAAGACCCAGTACTTC

D: .
size: many
J: TRBJ2-1
V: TRBV7-9
CDR3: CASSLGGLSYNEQFF
DNA: TGTGCCAGCAGCTTAGGGGGGCTTTCCTACAATGAGCAGTTCTTC

D: TRBD1
size: .
J: TRBJ2-3
V: TRBV2
CDR3: CASSDPWDSAGTQYF
DNA: TGTGCCAGCAGTGACCCCTGGGACAGCGCCGGTACGCAGTATTTT

D: .
size: many
J: TRBJ1-5
V: TRBV6-1
CDR3: CASSERGYSNQPQHF
DNA: TGTGCCAGCAGTGAGAGGGGGTATAGCAATCAGCCCCAGCATTTT